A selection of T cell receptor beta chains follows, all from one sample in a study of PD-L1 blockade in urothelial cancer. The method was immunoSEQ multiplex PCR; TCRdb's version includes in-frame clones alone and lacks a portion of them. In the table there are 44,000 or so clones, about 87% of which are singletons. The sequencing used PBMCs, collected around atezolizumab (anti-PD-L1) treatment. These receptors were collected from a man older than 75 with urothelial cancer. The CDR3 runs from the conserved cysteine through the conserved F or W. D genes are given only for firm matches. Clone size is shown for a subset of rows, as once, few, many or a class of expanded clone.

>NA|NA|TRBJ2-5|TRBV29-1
CSVVGDLETQYF
TGCAGCGTTGTAGGGGATCTAGAGACCCAGTACTTC
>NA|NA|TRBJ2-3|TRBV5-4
CASSLRQVGDTQYF
TGTGCCAGCAGCTTACGACAGGTTGGAGATACGCAGTATTTT
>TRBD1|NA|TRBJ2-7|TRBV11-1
CASSLQQGASNEQYF
TGTGCCAGCAGCTTACAACAGGGGGCGAGTAACGAGCAGTACTTC
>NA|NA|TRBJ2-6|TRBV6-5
CASSSGDNSGANVLTF
TGTGCCAGCAGTTCAGGGGACAACTCTGGGGCCAACGTCCTGACTTTC
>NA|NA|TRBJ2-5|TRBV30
CAWSAGFLRETQYF
TGTGCCTGGAGTGCCGGCTTCCTCAGGGAGACCCAGTACTTC
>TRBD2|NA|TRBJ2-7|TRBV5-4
CASSLSSGTSVGEQYF
TGTGCCAGCAGCTTGTCGTCCGGGACTAGTGTGGGCGAGCAGTACTTC
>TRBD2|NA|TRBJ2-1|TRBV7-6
CASSPGLAGVNEQFF
TGTGCCAGCAGCCCCGGGTTAGCGGGAGTCAATGAGCAGTTCTTC
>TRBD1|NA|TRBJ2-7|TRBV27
CASSLRTGNSYEQYF
TGTGCCAGCAGTTTGAGGACAGGGAACTCCTACGAGCAGTACTTC
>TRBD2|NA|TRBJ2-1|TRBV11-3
CASSAGLASYNEQFF
TGTGCCAGCAGCGCGGGACTAGCGAGCTACAATGAGCAGTTCTTC
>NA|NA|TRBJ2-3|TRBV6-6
CASSQTDTQYF
TGTGCCAGCAGCCAGACAGATACGCAGTATTTT
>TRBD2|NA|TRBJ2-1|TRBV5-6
CASSLGTSPFIYNEQFF
TGTGCCAGCAGCTTGGGGACTAGCCCGTTTATCTACAATGAGCAGTTCTTC
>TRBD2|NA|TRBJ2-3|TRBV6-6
CASSLGLAADTQYF
TGTGCCAGCAGCCTCGGACTAGCGGCAGATACGCAGTATTTT
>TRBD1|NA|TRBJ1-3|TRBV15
CATSSLPGTGAGNTIYF
TGTGCCACCAGCAGTTTACCCGGGACAGGGGCTGGAAACACCATATATTTT
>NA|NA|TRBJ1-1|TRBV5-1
CASSLGHLNTEAFF
TGCGCCAGCAGCTTGGGACACTTGAACACTGAAGCTTTCTTT
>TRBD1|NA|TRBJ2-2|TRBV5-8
CASSLRQGDYTGELFF
TGTGCCAGCAGCTTGCGTCAGGGGGATTACACCGGGGAGCTGTTTTTT
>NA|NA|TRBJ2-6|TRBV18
CASSRQGSPSGANVLTF
TGTGCCAGCTCACGCCAGGGGAGTCCGTCTGGGGCCAACGTCCTGACTTTC
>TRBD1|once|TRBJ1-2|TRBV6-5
CASSYRQGGSYGYTF
TGTGCCAGCAGTTACAGACAGGGCGGTAGCTATGGCTACACCTTC
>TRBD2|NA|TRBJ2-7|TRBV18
CASSQTSGRLHEQYF
TGTGCCAGCTCACAGACTAGCGGGAGACTCCACGAGCAGTACTTC
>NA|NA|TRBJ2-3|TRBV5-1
CASSAGQSTDTQYF
TGCGCCAGCAGCGCGGGACAGAGCACAGATACGCAGTATTTT
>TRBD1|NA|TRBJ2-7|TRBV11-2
CASSLGGQAHEQYF
TGTGCCAGCAGCTTAGGAGGACAGGCCCACGAGCAGTACTTC
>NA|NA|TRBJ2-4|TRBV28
CASSLDSGTIQYF
TGTGCCAGCAGTTTAGACTCGGGTACCATTCAGTACTTC
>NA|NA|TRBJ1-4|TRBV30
CAWSVLGDRGGKLFF
TGTGCCTGGAGTGTACTTGGGGACCGGGGAGGAAAACTGTTTTTT
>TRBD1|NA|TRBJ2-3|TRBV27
CASSLQGAQDTQYF
TGTGCCAGCAGTTTACAGGGGGCGCAGGATACGCAGTATTTT
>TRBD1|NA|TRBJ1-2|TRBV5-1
CASSGGQGANYGYTF
TGCGCCAGCAGCGGGGGACAGGGGGCCAACTATGGCTACACCTTC
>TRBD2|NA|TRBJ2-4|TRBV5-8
CASSFGSTSGNDIQYF
TGTGCCAGCAGCTTTGGGTCGACTAGCGGGAATGACATTCAGTACTTC
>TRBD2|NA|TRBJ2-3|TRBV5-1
CASSLGGVRADTQYF
TGCGCCAGCAGCCTGGGGGGGGTACGGGCAGATACGCAGTATTTT
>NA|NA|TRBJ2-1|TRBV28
CASSFRAYNEQFF
TGTGCCAGCAGTTTCCGCGCTTACAATGAGCAGTTCTTC
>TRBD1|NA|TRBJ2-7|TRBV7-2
CASSSLPGQGYEQYF
TGTGCCAGCAGCTCCCTACCGGGACAGGGCTACGAGCAGTACTTC
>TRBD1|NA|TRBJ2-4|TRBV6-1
CASSARDRVSNIQYF
TGTGCCAGCAGTGCACGGGACAGGGTTTCAAACATTCAGTACTTC
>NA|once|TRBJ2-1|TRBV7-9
CASSLVGTNNEQFF
TGTGCCAGCAGCTTAGTAGGGACAAACAATGAGCAGTTCTTC
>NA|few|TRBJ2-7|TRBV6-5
CASSYGRGISYEQYF
TGTGCCAGCAGTTACGGAAGGGGAATCTCCTACGAGCAGTACTTC
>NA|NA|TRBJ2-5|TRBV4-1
CASSQDALDSQETQYF
TGCGCCAGCAGCCAAGATGCCCTGGACAGCCAAGAGACCCAGTACTTC
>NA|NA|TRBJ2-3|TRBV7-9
CASSLENSPTDTQYF
TGTGCCAGCAGCTTAGAAAACTCCCCCACAGATACGCAGTATTTT
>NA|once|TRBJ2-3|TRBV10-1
CASSEGAPTDTQYF
TGCGCCAGCAGTGAAGGGGCGCCCACAGATACGCAGTATTTT
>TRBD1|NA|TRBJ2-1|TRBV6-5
CASSYGQARKEQFF
TGTGCCAGCAGTTATGGACAGGCCCGCAAGGAGCAGTTCTTC
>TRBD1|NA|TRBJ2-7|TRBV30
CAWSGQGYEQYF
TGTGCCTGGAGCGGACAGGGGTACGAGCAGTACTTC
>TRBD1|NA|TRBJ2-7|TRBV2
CASSGGQVAYEQYF
TGTGCCAGCAGTGGGGGACAGGTTGCCTACGAGCAGTACTTC
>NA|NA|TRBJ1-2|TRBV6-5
CASSSTQGLANYGYTF
TGTGCCAGCAGTTCGACGCAGGGGCTAGCTAACTATGGCTACACCTTC
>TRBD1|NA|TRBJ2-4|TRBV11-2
CASSLEGAQGANIQYF
TGTGCCAGCAGCTTAGAGGGCGCTCAGGGGGCAAACATTCAGTACTTC
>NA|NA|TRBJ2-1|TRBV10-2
CASSWSRGSYNEQFF
TGCGCCAGCAGCTGGAGCAGGGGCTCCTACAATGAGCAGTTCTTC
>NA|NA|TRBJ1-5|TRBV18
CASSPYRAQPQHF
TGTGCCAGCTCACCCTACAGGGCCCAGCCCCAGCATTTT
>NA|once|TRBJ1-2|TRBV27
CASRPSTGFYGYTF
TGTGCCAGCAGACCCTCGACAGGATTCTATGGCTACACCTTC
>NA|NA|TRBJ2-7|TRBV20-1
CSVSYEQYF
TGCAGTGTTTCGTACGAGCAGTACTTC
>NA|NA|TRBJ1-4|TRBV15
CATSRDRGQYNEKLFF
TGTGCCACCAGCAGAGATCGAGGACAATATAATGAAAAACTGTTTTTT
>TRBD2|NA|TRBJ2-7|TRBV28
CASSSSGQTYEQYF
TGTGCCAGCAGTTCTAGCGGGCAAACCTACGAGCAGTACTTC
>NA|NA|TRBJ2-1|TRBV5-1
CASSPWGETHNEQFF
TGCGCCAGCAGCCCCTGGGGGGAGACCCACAATGAGCAGTTCTTC
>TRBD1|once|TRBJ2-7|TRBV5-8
CASSRRQGAGSEQYF
TGTGCCAGCAGCCGACGACAGGGGGCAGGCTCCGAGCAGTACTTC
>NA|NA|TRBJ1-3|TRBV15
CATSRDRRELSGNTIYF
TGTGCCACCAGCAGAGATCGGAGGGAGCTATCCGGAAACACCATATATTTT
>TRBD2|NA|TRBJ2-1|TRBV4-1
CASSLGTSGRIGNEQFF
TGCGCCAGCAGCCTTGGGACTAGCGGGAGAATTGGGAATGAGCAGTTCTTC
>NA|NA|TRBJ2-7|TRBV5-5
CASRIMLAASYEQYF
TGTGCCAGCAGGATCATGCTAGCTGCCTCCTACGAGCAGTACTTC
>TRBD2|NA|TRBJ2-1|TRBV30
CAWSVRTSLNEQFF
TGTGCCTGGAGTGTACGGACTAGTCTAAATGAGCAGTTCTTC
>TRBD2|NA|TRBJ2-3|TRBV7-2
CASSLSGTVGDTQYF
TGTGCCAGCAGCCTTAGCGGGACTGTGGGAGATACGCAGTATTTT
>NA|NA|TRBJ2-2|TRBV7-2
CASGRGRNTGELFF
TGTGCCAGCGGTCGGGGGAGGAACACCGGGGAGCTGTTTTTT